This T cell receptor beta chain was profiled in a study of blood T cell repertoires in COVID-19. Study overall: Researchers got acute and convalescent COVID-19 samples from the United States, Italy and Spain. PBMCs, B-cell-depleted T cells, or T cells provided the cDNA or gDNA that made up the material.

CDR1 is LNHDA and CDR2 is SQIVND in the germline V gene (reference sequence). The CDR3 is 14 amino acids. Trimming pared 9 bases from V and 2 bases from J, leaving 13 bases between. In the original workflow: Amplification from reference gene primers served as the basis for estimated nucleated cell counts. Produced via immunoSEQ multiplex PCR; TCRdb's table is partial and in-frame only. V, J and clone size were drawn from that table, and D and trimming were deduced from the DNA. This table holds approximately 300,000 clones, more than 80% found once. The source material was peripheral blood. This receptor was taken from a man younger than 35 who had recovered from COVID-19. This chain connects TRBV19 to TRBJ2-2, with D possibly being TRBD2 (5 bases). The CDR3 protein is CASFPGSNTGELFF. The CDR3 DNA reads TGTGCCAGCTTTCCGGGATCAAACACCGGGGAGCTGTTTTTT.